This T cell receptor (beta chain) was sequenced for a study of Graves' ophthalmopathy and Graves' hyperthyroidism. The overall study: Peripheral blood (taken before any treatment) was collected at initial diagnosis. Study results and limitations: It was with approximately 70% sensitivity and almost 75% specificity that the model predicted ophthalmopathy progression.

This clonotype appeared many times. Its antigen is currently unknown. V was shortened by 0 bases and J by 3 bases, with 12 bases between the two germline ends. This CDR3 contains 15 residues. Per germline, CDR1 KGHSH and CDR2 LQKENI. Scientists amplified the TCR beta CDR3 regions from RNA transcripts. First-round RT-PCR relied on HTBI primers, and a second-round multiplex PCR came next. TCRdb independently ran MiXCR on the multiplex PCR reads; one entry per CDR3 protein. The sample holds about 370,000 distinct CDR3 sequences, about 18% seen once. None of the included patients had other autoimmune diseases, uncontrolled infections, pregnancy or lactation, as these led to exclusion.

The chain carries TRBV18 and TRBJ2-7; D gene uncertain. This TCR was sampled from a woman between 18 and 29 years old with Graves' ophthalmopathy. Sample: peripheral blood. CDR3 sequence reads: CASSPPIGSIYEQYF. The CDR3, as DNA: TGTGCCAGCTCACCACCGATCGGGTCAATCTACGAGCAGTACTTC.